Listed below are T cell receptor beta chains from one sample, sequenced in a study of cytomegalovirus exposure and HLA in healthy donors. Sequencing was performed with immunoSEQ multiplex PCR; in TCRdb, only in-frame clones are kept and a portion is missing. The sample contains 160,000 or so clones, 70% to 90% of which appear only once. The specimen sequenced was PBMCs. These receptors all stem from a man under 40 in good health and CMV-seropositive. The CDR3 runs from the conserved cysteine through the conserved F or W. D genes are given only for firm matches. Size is omitted from some rows. Given values are once, few, many or a class for expanded clones.

d_gene: TRBD2
len: 16
abundance: -
j_gene: TRBJ2-3
v_gene: TRBV10-2
CDR3aa: CASSEYLLAGEDTQYF
CDR3nt: TGCGCCAGCAGTGAGTACTTGCTAGCGGGGGAAGATACGCAGTATTTT

d_gene: TRBD1
len: 16
abundance: -
j_gene: TRBJ1-2
v_gene: TRBV6-5
CDR3aa: CASSYFTKGAGYGYTF
CDR3nt: TGTGCCAGCAGTTACTTTACAAAGGGGGCCGGCTATGGCTACACCTTC

d_gene: TRBD2
len: 15
abundance: -
j_gene: TRBJ2-2
v_gene: TRBV7-8
CDR3aa: CASRSSGANTGELFF
CDR3nt: TGTGCCAGCAGATCTAGCGGGGCAAACACCGGGGAGCTGTTTTTT

d_gene: TRBD1
len: 13
abundance: -
j_gene: TRBJ1-1
v_gene: TRBV19
CDR3aa: CASSTGTGGSAFF
CDR3nt: TGTGCCAGTAGTACTGGGACAGGGGGGTCTGCTTTCTTT

d_gene: TRBD2
len: 18
abundance: -
j_gene: TRBJ2-3
v_gene: TRBV14
CDR3aa: CASSHYPGRGTSTDTQYF
CDR3nt: TGTGCCAGCAGCCATTACCCCGGGCGGGGGACCAGCACAGATACGCAGTATTTT

d_gene: -
len: 14
abundance: -
j_gene: TRBJ1-3
v_gene: TRBV7-8
CDR3aa: CASSSRGGGNTIYF
CDR3nt: TGTGCCAGCAGCTCCCGTGGAGGGGGAAACACCATATATTTT

d_gene: -
len: 14
abundance: -
j_gene: TRBJ1-5
v_gene: TRBV18
CDR3aa: CASSQGYSNQPQHF
CDR3nt: TGTGCCAGCTCACAGGGGTATAGCAATCAGCCCCAGCATTTT

d_gene: -
len: 12
abundance: -
j_gene: TRBJ1-1
v_gene: TRBV18
CDR3aa: CASSLENTEAFF
CDR3nt: TGTGCCAGCTCACTAGAGAACACTGAAGCTTTCTTT

d_gene: TRBD2
len: 16
abundance: -
j_gene: TRBJ2-5
v_gene: TRBV27
CDR3aa: CASSLASGGARETQYF
CDR3nt: TGTGCCAGCAGTTTGGCTAGCGGGGGGGCCAGGGAGACCCAGTACTTC

d_gene: -
len: 14
abundance: once
j_gene: TRBJ2-3
v_gene: TRBV6-1
CDR3aa: CASGSGTFIDTQYF
CDR3nt: TGTGCCAGCGGGAGCGGGACATTCATCGATACGCAGTATTTT

d_gene: -
len: 13
abundance: -
j_gene: TRBJ2-7
v_gene: TRBV5-1
CDR3aa: CASSLGDTYEQYF
CDR3nt: TGCGCCAGCAGCTTGGGGGACACCTACGAGCAGTACTTC

d_gene: -
len: 14
abundance: -
j_gene: TRBJ1-2
v_gene: TRBV5-4
CDR3aa: CASSYNSGVYGYTF
CDR3nt: TGTGCCAGCAGCTACAACTCAGGGGTCTATGGCTACACCTTC

d_gene: -
len: 16
abundance: -
j_gene: TRBJ2-2
v_gene: TRBV7-3
CDR3aa: CASSLGASSNTGELFF
CDR3nt: TGTGCCAGCAGCTTAGGTGCGTCATCGAACACCGGGGAGCTGTTTTTT

d_gene: TRBD2
len: 15
abundance: -
j_gene: TRBJ2-7
v_gene: TRBV4-1
CDR3aa: CASSQGIAGGIEQYF
CDR3nt: TGCGCCAGCAGCCAAGGGATAGCGGGGGGTATTGAGCAGTACTTC

d_gene: -
len: 13
abundance: -
j_gene: TRBJ1-3
v_gene: TRBV18
CDR3aa: CASSDSDGNTIYF
CDR3nt: TGTGCCAGCTCGGACAGTGATGGAAACACCATATATTTT

d_gene: -
len: 14
abundance: -
j_gene: TRBJ1-3
v_gene: TRBV5-4
CDR3aa: CASSLDSSGNTIYF
CDR3nt: TGTGCCAGCAGCTTGGACAGCTCTGGAAACACCATATATTTT

d_gene: -
len: 14
abundance: -
j_gene: TRBJ1-1
v_gene: TRBV11-2
CDR3aa: CASSLALGGTEAFF
CDR3nt: TGTGCCAGCAGCTTGGCACTTGGAGGGACTGAAGCTTTCTTT

d_gene: -
len: 15
abundance: -
j_gene: TRBJ2-1
v_gene: TRBV7-3
CDR3aa: CASSLAGAPRNEQFF
CDR3nt: TGTGCCAGCAGCTTGGCGGGGGCCCCTAGGAATGAGCAGTTCTTC